This T cell receptor (beta chain) was captured in a study of T cell repertoires in cytomegalovirus infection. At the level of the study: Public signatures in TCR beta pointed to CMV infection and matching HLA type. Regarding the study as a whole: Identification of carriers of CMV plus the relevant HLA was performed using cumulative public TCR beta family frequency. The response measured ex vivo was dominated by TCR beta clonotypes (HLA-C-restricted and CMV-specific).

This clonotype was detected only a few times. The antigen remains unidentified. Trimming at V came to 7 bases and at J to 5 bases, leaving 12 bases not matched to a gene. The CDR3 is made up of 16 amino acids. Germline-derived CDR1 and CDR2 are MDHEN and SYDVKM. TCRdb re-analysed the reads in MiXCR, keeping a single row per CDR3 protein. The table includes about 140,000 distinct CDR3 sequences, about 6.5% detected once. V usage is TRBV28 and J usage is TRBJ2-3; 10 nucleotides align to TRBD2. What was sequenced was PBMCs. The TCR sequence derives from a human donor in good health (CMV status not recorded). Some clones in this sample may be carry-over from other donors' samples. DNA of the CDR3: TGTGCCAGCACCCCCCAGCGGGGGGGCCTGGTAGATACGCAGTATTTT. Protein product: CASTPQRGGLVDTQYF.